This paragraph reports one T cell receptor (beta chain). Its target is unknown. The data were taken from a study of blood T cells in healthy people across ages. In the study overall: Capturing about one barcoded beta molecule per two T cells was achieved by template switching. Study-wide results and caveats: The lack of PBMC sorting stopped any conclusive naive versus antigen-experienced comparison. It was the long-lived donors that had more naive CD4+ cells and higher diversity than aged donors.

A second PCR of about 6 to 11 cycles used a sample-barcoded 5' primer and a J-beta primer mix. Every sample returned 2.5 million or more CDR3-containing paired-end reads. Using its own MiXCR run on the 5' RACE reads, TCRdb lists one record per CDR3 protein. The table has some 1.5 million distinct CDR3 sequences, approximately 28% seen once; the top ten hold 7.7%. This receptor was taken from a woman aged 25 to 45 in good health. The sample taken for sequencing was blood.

CDR3 coding DNA: TGTGCCAGCAGCGAAGCGGTATTCCAGCCCCAGCATTTT. This sequence encodes CASSEAVFQPQHF. This chain joins TRBV3-1 and TRBJ1-5; D ambiguous. CDR3 length: 13 residues. The germline V gene encodes CDR1 LGHDT and CDR2 YNNKEL (reference sequence). V dropped 5 bases and J dropped 7 bases, with 12 bases sitting between them. The full variable domain, completed using reference TRBV3-1 and TRBJ1-5, is DTAVSQTPKYLVTQMGNDKSIKCEQNLGHDTMYWYKQDSKKFLKIMFSYNNKELIINETVPNRFSPKSPDKAHLNLHINSLELGDSAVYFCASSEAVFQPQHFGDGTRLSIL.